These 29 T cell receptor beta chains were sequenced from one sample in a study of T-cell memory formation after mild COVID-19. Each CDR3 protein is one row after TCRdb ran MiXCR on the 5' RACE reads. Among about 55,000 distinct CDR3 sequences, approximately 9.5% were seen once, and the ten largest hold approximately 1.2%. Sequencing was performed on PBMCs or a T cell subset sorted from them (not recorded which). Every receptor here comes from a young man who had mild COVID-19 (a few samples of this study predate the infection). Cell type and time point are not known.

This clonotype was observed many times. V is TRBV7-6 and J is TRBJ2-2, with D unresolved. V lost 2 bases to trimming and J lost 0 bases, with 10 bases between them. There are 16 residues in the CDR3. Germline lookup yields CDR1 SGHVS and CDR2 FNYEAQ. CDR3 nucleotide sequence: TGTGCCAGCAGCTTATACAGCAGCACGAACACCGGGGAGCTGTTTTTT. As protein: CASSLYSSTNTGELFF. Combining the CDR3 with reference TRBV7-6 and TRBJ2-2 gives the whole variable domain GAGVSQSPRYKVTKRGQDVALRCDPISGHVSLYWYRQALGQGPEFLTYFNYEAQQDKSGLPNDRFSAERPEGSISTLTIQRTEQRDSAMYRCASSLYSSTNTGELFFGEGSRLTVL.

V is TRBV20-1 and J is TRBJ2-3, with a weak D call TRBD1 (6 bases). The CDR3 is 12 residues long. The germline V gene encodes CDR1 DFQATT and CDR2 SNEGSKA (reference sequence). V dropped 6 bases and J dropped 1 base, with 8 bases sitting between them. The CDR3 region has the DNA TGCAGTGCCCGGACAGGCACAGATACGCAGTATTTT. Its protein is CSARTGTDTQYF.

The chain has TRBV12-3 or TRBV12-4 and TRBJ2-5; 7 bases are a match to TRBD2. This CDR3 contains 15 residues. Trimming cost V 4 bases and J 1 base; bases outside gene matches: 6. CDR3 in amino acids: CASSSRASGQETQYF. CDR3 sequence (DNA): TGTGCCAGCAGTTCCCGGGCTAGCGGCCAAGAGACCCAGTACTTC.

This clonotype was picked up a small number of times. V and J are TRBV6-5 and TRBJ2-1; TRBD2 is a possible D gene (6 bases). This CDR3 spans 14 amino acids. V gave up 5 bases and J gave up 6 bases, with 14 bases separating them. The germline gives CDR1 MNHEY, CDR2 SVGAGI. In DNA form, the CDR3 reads TGTGCCAGCAGTCCTCGGCGGGGAGCCAATGAGCAGTTCTTC. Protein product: CASSPRRGANEQFF.

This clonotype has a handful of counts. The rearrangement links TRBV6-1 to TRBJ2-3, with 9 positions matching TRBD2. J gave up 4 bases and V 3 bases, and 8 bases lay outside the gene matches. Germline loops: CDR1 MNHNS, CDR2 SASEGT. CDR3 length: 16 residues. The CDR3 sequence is CASSDYGGGASDTQYF. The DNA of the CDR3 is TGTGCCAGCAGTGACTATGGCGGGGGGGCCTCAGATACGCAGTATTTT.

In DNA, the CDR3 is TGTGCCACCAGTGATCCTACAGGGGATAGGGAAGAGACCCAGTACTTC. Protein: CATSDPTGDREETQYF. The chain combines TRBV24-1 with TRBJ2-5, with 7 bases identical to TRBD1. This CDR3 contains 16 residues. J gave up 3 bases and V 3 bases, and 9 bases lay outside the gene matches. CDR1 and CDR2 from the germline V gene are KGHDR and SFDVKD.

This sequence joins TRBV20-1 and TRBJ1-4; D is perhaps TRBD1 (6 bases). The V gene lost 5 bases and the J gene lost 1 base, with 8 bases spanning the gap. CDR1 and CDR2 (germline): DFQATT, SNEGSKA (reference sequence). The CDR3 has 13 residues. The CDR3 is CSAPGETNEKLFF. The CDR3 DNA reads TGCAGTGCTCCAGGGGAAACTAATGAAAAACTGTTTTTT.

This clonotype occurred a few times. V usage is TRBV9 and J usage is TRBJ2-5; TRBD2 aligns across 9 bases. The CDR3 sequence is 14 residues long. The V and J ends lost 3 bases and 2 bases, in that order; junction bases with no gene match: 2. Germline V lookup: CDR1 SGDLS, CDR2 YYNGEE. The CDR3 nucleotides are TGTGCCAGCAGCGGACTAGCGGCTCAAGAGACCCAGTACTTC. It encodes CASSGLAAQETQYF.

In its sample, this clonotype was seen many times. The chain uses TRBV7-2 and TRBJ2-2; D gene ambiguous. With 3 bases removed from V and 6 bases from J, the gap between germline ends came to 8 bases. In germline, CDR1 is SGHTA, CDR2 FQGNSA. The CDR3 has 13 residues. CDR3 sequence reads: CASSFSRPGELFF. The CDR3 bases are TGTGCCAGCAGCTTTTCGCGACCCGGGGAGCTGTTTTTT.

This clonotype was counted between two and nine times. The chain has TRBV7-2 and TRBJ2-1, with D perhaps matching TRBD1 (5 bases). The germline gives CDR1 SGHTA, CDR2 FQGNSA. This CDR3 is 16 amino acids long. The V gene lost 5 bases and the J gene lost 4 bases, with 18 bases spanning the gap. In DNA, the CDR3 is TGTGCCAGCAGCCCAACTCCCCCGGACATGTACAATGAGCAGTTCTTC. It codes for CASSPTPPDMYNEQFF.

Here the CDR3 reads CASRQGAEAFF. DNA for the CDR3: TGTGCCAGCAGACAGGGGGCTGAAGCTTTCTTT. This sequence joins TRBV2 and TRBJ1-1, with 8 positions matching TRBD1. V shed 6 bases and J 6 bases; nucleotides not matched to a gene: 0. This CDR3 is 11 amino acids long. Germline assignment: CDR1 SNHLY and CDR2 FYNNEI.

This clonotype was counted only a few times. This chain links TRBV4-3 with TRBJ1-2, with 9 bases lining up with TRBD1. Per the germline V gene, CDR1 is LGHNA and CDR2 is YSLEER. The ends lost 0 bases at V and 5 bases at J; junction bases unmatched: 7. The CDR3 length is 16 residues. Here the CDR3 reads CASSQEVSGTGYGYTF. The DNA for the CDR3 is TGCGCCAGCAGCCAAGAAGTATCCGGGACAGGGTATGGCTACACCTTC.

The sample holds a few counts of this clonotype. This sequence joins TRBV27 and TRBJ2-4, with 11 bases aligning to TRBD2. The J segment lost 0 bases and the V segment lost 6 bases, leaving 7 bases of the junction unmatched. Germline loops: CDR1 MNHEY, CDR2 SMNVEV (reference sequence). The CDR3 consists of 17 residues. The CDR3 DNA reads TGTGCCAGCAGCCGACTAGCGGGGCCACTAGCCAAAAACATTCAGTACTTC. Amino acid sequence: CASSRLAGPLAKNIQYF.

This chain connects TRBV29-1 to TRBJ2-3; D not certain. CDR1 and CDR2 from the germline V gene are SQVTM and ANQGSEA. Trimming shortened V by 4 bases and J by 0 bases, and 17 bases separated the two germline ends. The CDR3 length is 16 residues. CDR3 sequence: CSVAQIHFLSTDTQYF. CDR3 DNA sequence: TGCAGCGTTGCACAGATTCACTTTCTAAGCACAGATACGCAGTATTTT.

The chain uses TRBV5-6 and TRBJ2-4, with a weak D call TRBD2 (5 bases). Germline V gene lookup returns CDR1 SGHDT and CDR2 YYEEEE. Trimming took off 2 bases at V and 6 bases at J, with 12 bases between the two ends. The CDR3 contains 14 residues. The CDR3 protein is CASSFGIGGNIQYF. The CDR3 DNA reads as TGTGCCAGCAGCTTCGGGATTGGAGGAAACATTCAGTACTTC.

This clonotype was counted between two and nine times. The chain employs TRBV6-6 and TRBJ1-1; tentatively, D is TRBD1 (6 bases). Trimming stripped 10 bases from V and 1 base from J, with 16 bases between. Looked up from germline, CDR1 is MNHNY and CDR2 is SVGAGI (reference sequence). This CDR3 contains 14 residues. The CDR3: CATTPARGNTEAFF. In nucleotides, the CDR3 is TGTGCCACCACCCCAGCCAGGGGGAACACTGAAGCTTTCTTT.

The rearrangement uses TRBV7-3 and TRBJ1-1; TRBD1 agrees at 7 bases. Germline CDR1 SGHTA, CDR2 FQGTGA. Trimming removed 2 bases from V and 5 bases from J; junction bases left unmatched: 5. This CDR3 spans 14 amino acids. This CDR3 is CASSLQGGETEAFF. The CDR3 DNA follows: TGTGCCAGCAGCTTACAGGGGGGAGAAACTGAAGCTTTCTTT.

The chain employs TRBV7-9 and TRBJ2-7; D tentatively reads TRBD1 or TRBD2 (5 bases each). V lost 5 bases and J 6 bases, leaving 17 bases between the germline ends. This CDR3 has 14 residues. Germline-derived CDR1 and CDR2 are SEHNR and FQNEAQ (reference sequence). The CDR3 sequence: CASSPGRVNFEQYF. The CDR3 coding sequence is TGTGCCAGCAGCCCGGGACGCGTCAATTTCGAGCAGTACTTC.

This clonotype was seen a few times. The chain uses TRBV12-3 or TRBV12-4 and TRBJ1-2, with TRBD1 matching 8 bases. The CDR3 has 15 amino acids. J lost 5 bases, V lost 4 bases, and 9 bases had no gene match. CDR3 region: CASSSMGRGQYGYTF. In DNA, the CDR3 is TGTGCCAGCAGTTCGATGGGCAGGGGGCAATATGGCTACACCTTC.

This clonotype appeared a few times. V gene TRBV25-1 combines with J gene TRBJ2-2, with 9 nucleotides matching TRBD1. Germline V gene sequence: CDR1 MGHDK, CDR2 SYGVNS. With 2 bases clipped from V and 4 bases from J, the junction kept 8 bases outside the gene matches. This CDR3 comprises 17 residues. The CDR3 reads CASSERGGQGLTGELFF. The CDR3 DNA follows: TGTGCCAGCAGTGAAAGGGGGGGACAGGGCCTCACCGGGGAGCTGTTTTTT.

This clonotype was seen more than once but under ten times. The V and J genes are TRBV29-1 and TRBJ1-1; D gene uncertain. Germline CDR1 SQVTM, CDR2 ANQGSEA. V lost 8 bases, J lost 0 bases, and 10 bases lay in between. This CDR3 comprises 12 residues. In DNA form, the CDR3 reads TGCAGCACACGCAGGATGAACACTGAAGCTTTCTTT. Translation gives CSTRRMNTEAFF.

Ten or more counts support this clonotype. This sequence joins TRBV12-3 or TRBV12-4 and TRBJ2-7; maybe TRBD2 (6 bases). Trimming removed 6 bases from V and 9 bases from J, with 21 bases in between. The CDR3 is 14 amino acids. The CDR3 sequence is CASSLRTRDSRQYF. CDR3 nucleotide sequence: TGTGCCAGCAGCCTACGAACCCGGGACTCCCGGCAGTACTTC.

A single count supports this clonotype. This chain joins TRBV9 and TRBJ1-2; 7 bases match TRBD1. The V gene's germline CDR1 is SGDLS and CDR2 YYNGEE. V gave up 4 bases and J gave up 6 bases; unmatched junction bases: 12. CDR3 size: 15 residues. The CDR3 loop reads CASSPRDSKLNGYTF. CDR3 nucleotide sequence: TGTGCCAGCAGCCCGAGGGACAGTAAATTAAATGGCTACACCTTC.

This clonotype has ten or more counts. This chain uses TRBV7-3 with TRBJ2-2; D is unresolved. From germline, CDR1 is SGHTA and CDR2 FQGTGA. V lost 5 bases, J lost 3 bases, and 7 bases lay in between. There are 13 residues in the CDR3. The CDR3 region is CASSLSYTGELFF. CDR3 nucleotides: TGTGCCAGCAGCCTTAGTTACACCGGGGAGCTGTTTTTT.

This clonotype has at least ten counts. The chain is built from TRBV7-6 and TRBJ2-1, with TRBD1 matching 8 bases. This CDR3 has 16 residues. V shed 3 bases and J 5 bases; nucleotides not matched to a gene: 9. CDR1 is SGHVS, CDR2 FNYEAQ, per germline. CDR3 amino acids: CASSFSDRARDNEQFF. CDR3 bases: TGTGCCAGCAGCTTCTCGGACAGGGCAAGGGACAATGAGCAGTTCTTC.

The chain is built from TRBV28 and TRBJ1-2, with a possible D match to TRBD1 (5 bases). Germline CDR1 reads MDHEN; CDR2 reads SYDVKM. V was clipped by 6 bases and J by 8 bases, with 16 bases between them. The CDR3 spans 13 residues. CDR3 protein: CASSTLGRTGYTF. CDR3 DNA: TGTGCCAGCAGCACCCTCGGGAGGACAGGCTACACCTTC.

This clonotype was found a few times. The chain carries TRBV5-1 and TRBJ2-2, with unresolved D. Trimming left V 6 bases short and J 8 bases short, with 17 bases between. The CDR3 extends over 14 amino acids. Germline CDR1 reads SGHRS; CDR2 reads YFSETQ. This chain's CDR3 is CASMPGPQGGELFF. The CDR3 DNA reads TGCGCCAGCATGCCAGGTCCGCAAGGGGGGGAGCTGTTTTTT. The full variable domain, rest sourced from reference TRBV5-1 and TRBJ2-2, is KAGVTQTPRYLIKTRGQQVTLSCSPISGHRSVSWYQQTPGQGLQFLFEYFSETQRNKGNFPGRFSGRQFSNSRSEMNVSTLELGDSALYLCASMPGPQGGELFFGEGSRLTVL.

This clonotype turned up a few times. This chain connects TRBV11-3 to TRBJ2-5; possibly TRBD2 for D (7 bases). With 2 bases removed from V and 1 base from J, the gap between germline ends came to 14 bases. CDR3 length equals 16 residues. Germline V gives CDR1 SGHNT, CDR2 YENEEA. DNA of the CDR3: TGTGCCAGCAGCTTAAAAGGCGGGGGCCTCCAAGAGACCCAGTACTTC. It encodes CASSLKGGGLQETQYF.

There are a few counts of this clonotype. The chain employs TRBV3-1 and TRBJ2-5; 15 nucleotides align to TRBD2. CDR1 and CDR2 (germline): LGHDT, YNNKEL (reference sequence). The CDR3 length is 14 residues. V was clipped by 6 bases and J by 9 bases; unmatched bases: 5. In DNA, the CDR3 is TGTGCCAGCAGGGGGACTAGCGGGGGGTCCTCCCAGTACTTC. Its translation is CASRGTSGGSSQYF.